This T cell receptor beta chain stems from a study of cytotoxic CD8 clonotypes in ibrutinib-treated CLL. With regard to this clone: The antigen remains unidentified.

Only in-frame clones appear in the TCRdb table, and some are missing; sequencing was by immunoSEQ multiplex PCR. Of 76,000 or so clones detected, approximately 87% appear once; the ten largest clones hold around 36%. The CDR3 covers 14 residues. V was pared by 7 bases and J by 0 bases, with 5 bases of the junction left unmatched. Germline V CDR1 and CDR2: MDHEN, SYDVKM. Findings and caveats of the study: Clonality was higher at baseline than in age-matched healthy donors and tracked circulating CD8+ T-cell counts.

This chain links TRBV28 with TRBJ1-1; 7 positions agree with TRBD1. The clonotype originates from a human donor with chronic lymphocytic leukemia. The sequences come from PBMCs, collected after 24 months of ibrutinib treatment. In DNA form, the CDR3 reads TGTGCCAGCAATATACAGGGGTTGAACACTGAAGCTTTCTTT. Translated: CASNIQGLNTEAFF. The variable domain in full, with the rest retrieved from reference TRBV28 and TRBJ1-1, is DVKVTQSSRYLVKRTGEKVFLECVQDMDHENMFWYRQDPGLGLRLIYFSYDVKMKEKGDIPEGYSVSREKKERFSLILESASTNQTSMYLCASNIQGLNTEAFFGQGTRLTVV.